There are many counts of the clone carrying this T cell receptor (beta chain). Amplification yielded TCR beta CDR3 regions, with RNA transcripts as the source. TCR CDR3 regions were first amplified by RT-PCR with HTBI primers. MiXCR, run by TCRdb on the multiplex PCR reads, gives a single entry per CDR3 protein. This table has 400,000 to 600,000 distinct CDR3 sequences, more than 15% appearing once. The data originate from a study of T cells in Graves' hyperthyroidism and ophthalmopathy. Germline V gives CDR1 SGHAT, CDR2 FQNNGV. The CDR3 consists of 15 residues. V lost 1 base to trimming and J lost 4 bases, with 13 bases between them. Patients showing uncontrolled infection, other autoimmune disease, pregnancy or lactation were ineligible.

The chain couples TRBV11-2 to TRBJ1-1; the D gene is possibly TRBD1 (6 bases). The sequencing sample was made of blood. The clonotype was recovered from a woman aged 30 to 39 with Graves' ophthalmopathy. DNA of the CDR3: TGTGCCAGCAGCTTAGTTGGGGGCGGAGCCACTGAAGCTTTCTTT. Its translation: CASSLVGGGATEAFF. The entire variable domain, with the rest obtained from reference TRBV11-2 and TRBJ1-1, is as follows: EAGVAQSPRYKIIEKRQSVAFWCNPISGHATLYWYQQILGQGPKLLIQFQNNGVVDDSQLPKDRFSAERLKGVDSTLKIQPAKLEDSAVYLCASSLVGGGATEAFFGQGTRLTVV.